This is a list of T cell receptor beta chains from one sample in a study of blood T cells in healthy people across ages. TCRdb reprocessed the 5' RACE reads with MiXCR, giving one entry per CDR3 protein. Counted here are roughly 720,000 distinct CDR3 sequences, about 48% occurring once; the ten biggest clones make up approximately 40%. Sequenced input: blood. The receptor source for this set is an older man in good health. Both conserved end residues are part of each CDR3. The order of the fields is clone size, J gene, V gene, D gene, CDR3 DNA, CDR3 protein. D genes are given only for firm matches. Size is stated for part of the rows, as once, few or many counts, or as a class when the clone is expanded.

>NA|TRBJ2-1|TRBV7-2|NA
TGTGCCAGCGGCCTGACGTTTCCCTACAATGAGCAGTTCTTC
CASGLTFPYNEQFF
>few|TRBJ1-2|TRBV7-2|NA
TGTGCCAGCAGCTTAGCGACCTATGGCTACACCTTC
CASSLATYGYTF
>NA|TRBJ2-3|TRBV3-1|NA
TGTGCCAGCAGCCAAGATACAAGGGTAGCGGCAGAGCACAGATACGCGTATTTT
CASSQDTRVAAEHRYAYF
>few|TRBJ1-1|TRBV5-1|NA
TGCGCCAGCAGCGCGGGACCGGAGAACACTGAAGCTTTCTTT
CASSAGPENTEAFF
>NA|TRBJ2-3|TRBV20-1|NA
TGCAGTGCCCCTCCGGCGGGAAGATTCACAGATACGCAGTATTTT
CSAPPAGRFTDTQYF
>NA|TRBJ1-2|TRBV29-1|NA
TGCAGCGTGGCCCATGGGGGGGGCTATGGCTACACCTTC
CSVAHGGGYGYTF
>NA|TRBJ1-2|TRBV7-9|NA
TGTGCCAGCAGCTTAGGGGAGAAGTATGGCTACACCTTC
CASSLGEKYGYTF
>few|TRBJ1-2|TRBV6-2/TRBV6-3|NA
TGTGCCAGCAGTGTCCGACAGGAATGGGGTGGCTACACCTTC
CASSVRQEWGGYTF
>NA|TRBJ2-5|TRBV12-3/TRBV12-4|NA
TGTGCCAGCAGTTTCAATCTTGGGGGAGAGACCCAGTACTTC
CASSFNLGGETQYF
>NA|TRBJ2-1|TRBV6-6|TRBD2
TGTGCCAGCAGAAGGACTAGCGGGAGTGGTAATGAGCAGTTCTTC
CASRRTSGSGNEQFF
>NA|TRBJ2-7|TRBV3-1|TRBD2
TGTGCCAGCAGCCAAGCTAGACTAGCGGGAGGGCACTACGAGCAGTACTTC
CASSQARLAGGHYEQYF
>NA|TRBJ1-1|TRBV5-1|NA
TGCGCCAGCAGCTTGGGGGCGGTTGGTACTGAAGCTTTCTTT
CASSLGAVGTEAFF
>NA|TRBJ2-1|TRBV20-1|NA
TGCAGTGCTACTGGGACAGGGGCTAGCGGGAGTTGGGGTGAGCAGTTCTTC
CSATGTGASGSWGEQFF
>NA|TRBJ2-2|TRBV2|NA
TGTGCCAGCAGTGAGATATTGTCAGGGGCGAACACCGGGGAGCTGTTTTTT
CASSEILSGANTGELFF
>NA|TRBJ2-3|TRBV6-5|TRBD1
TGTGCCAGCAACAGGGGTCTCGAGGGAACAGATACGCGGTATTTT
CASNRGLEGTDTRYF
>few|TRBJ2-3|TRBV12-3/TRBV12-4|TRBD1
TGTGCCAGCAGACCGACAGGGGGAGAGAGATACGCGTATTTT
CASRPTGGERYAYF
>NA|TRBJ2-5|TRBV10-2|NA
TGCGCCAGCAGTGAGTCTGGACCCGTTCCGACCCAGTACTTC
CASSESGPVPTQYF
>few|TRBJ2-1|TRBV9|NA
TGTGCCAGCAGCTCCGAGGTAGCCGGTCAGTTCTTC
CASSSEVAGQFF
>NA|TRBJ2-5|TRBV5-1|TRBD2
TGCGCCAGCAGCTTGGACGGGGGGGAGCAGTACTTC
CASSLDGGEQYF
>NA|TRBJ1-4|TRBV5-4|NA
TGTGCCAGCAGCAAAGGCCCCGGGGATGAAAAACTGTTTTTT
CASSKGPGDEKLFF
>NA|TRBJ2-6|TRBV5-1|NA
TGCGCCAGCAGCTTGGGGGTTGCGTCTGGGGCCAACGTCCTGACTTTC
CASSLGVASGANVLTF
>NA|TRBJ2-7|TRBV13|NA
TGTGCCAGCAGCCGCGGAAGACCCCCGCCCAACGAGCAGTACTTC
CASSRGRPPPNEQYF
>NA|TRBJ1-1|TRBV9|NA
TGTGCCAGCAGCGTAGCTGCCGGGGGGGGCACTGAAGCTTTCTTT
CASSVAAGGGTEAFF
>NA|TRBJ1-2|TRBV12-5|NA
TGTGCTAGTGGTTTGGACAGGAGCTATGGCTACACCTTC
CASGLDRSYGYTF
>few|TRBJ2-6|TRBV7-9|NA
TGTGCCAGCAGCTTATCGACGCCGCAGACTTTC
CASSLSTPQTF
>few|TRBJ2-4|TRBV7-9|NA
TGTGCCAGCAGTCCCGACATGGGGGAAATTCAGTACTTC
CASSPDMGEIQYF
>NA|TRBJ2-3|TRBV24-1|NA
TGTGCCACCAGCGACAGCACAGATACGCAGTATTTT
CATSDSTDTQYF
>NA|TRBJ1-1|TRBV7-2|NA
TGTGCCAGCAGCTTAGAAGCGGGCGTCGACACTGAAGCTTTCTTT
CASSLEAGVDTEAFF
>NA|TRBJ1-1|TRBV7-3|TRBD1
TGTGCCAGCAGCAAACAGGGGGCGAACACTGAAGCTTTCTTT
CASSKQGANTEAFF
>few|TRBJ1-5|TRBV15|NA
TGTGCCACGGGGAAGGGAGATCAGCCCCAGCATTTT
CATGKGDQPQHF
>NA|TRBJ2-1|TRBV29-1|NA
TGCAGCGTTGAAAAGGGGATAGATGAGCAGTTCTTC
CSVEKGIDEQFF
>few|TRBJ2-3|TRBV7-8|TRBD1
TGTGCCAGCAGGTCACAGGGGGCCCCAGATACGCAGTATTTT
CASRSQGAPDTQYF
>NA|TRBJ2-1|TRBV20-1|TRBD2
TGCAGTGCTAGAGATCGTATCGGACTAGCGGGGGGGCTCTCCTACAATGAGCAGTTCTTC
CSARDRIGLAGGLSYNEQFF